This record looks at one T cell receptor (beta chain) sequence and its context. Antigen specificity is unknown. The data belong to a study of T cell repertoires in cytomegalovirus infection. Across the whole study: Indicated by public TCR beta signatures were CMV infection and matching HLA type.

Study conclusions and caveats: HLA-C-restricted CMV-specific TCR beta clonotypes were dominant in the ex vivo response.

TCRdb called the reads again in MiXCR, with one record for every CDR3 protein. The sample has about 570,000 distinct CDR3 sequences; 40% are singletons. The CDR3 runs 15 residues. Trimming shortened V by 3 bases and J by 1 base, and 12 bases separated the two germline ends. Germline V gene sequence: CDR1 MNHNS, CDR2 SASEGT. This specimen consisted of cultured PBMCs, obtained from culture after CMV antigen stimulation. This sequence originates from a human donor in good health (CMV status not recorded). Some clones in this sample may be carry-over from other donors' samples. The chain recombines TRBV6-1 with TRBJ1-2, with D perhaps matching TRBD1 (5 bases). The CDR3 bases are TGTGCCAGCAGTGACGCGGGACGGATTAACTATGGCTACACCTTC. This translates into CASSDAGRINYGYTF.